Listed below are T cell receptor beta chains from one sample, sequenced in a study of PD-1 blockade in classical Hodgkin lymphoma. This table comes from immunoSEQ multiplex PCR, and its TCRdb copy is limited to in-frame clones, with some not included. This table holds roughly 50,000 clones, about 89% found once. The starting material was peripheral blood mononuclear cells (PBMCs), obtained before the fourth cycle of nivolumab. These TCRs come from a human donor with classical Hodgkin lymphoma. The CDR3 runs from the conserved cysteine through the conserved F or W. The D gene is left open where the match is weak. Some rows have no size entry. The others give once, few or many, or a class for an expanded clone.

>TRBD2|TRBV4-3|.|TRBJ2-1
TGCGCCAGCAGCCAAACTAGCGGGGGGCTGACGTTCTTC
CASSQTSGGLTFF
>.|TRBV29-1|.|TRBJ2-7
TGCAGCGTTGTTTCTTCAGTTTGGGACGAGCAGTACTTC
CSVVSSVWDEQYF
>.|TRBV4-3|.|TRBJ1-3
TGCGCCAGCAGCCAAGATCTGGCCGGCTCTGGAAACACCATATATTTT
CASSQDLAGSGNTIYF
>.|TRBV2|few|TRBJ2-7
TGTGCCAGCAGTTCGACAGAGACCGCTAGACAGCAGTACTTC
CASSSTETARQQYF
>.|TRBV18|.|TRBJ2-2
TGTGCCAGCTCACGGAGCGAGGGTTCCTCAACCGGGGAGCTGTTTTTT
CASSRSEGSSTGELFF
>TRBD1|TRBV7-2|.|TRBJ1-4
TGTGCCAGCAGCTTAGGGAACAGGGGGTATAATGAAAAACTGTTTTTT
CASSLGNRGYNEKLFF
>.|TRBV27|once|TRBJ2-7
TGTGCCAGCAGTTTAGGAGGCCCCTCAGAGGGATACGAGCAGTACTTC
CASSLGGPSEGYEQYF
>.|TRBV7-9|.|TRBJ1-4
TGTGCCAGCAGCTTATGGCAGGGCATTAATGAAAAACTGTTTTTT
CASSLWQGINEKLFF
>.|TRBV5-1|.|TRBJ2-5
TGCGCCAGCAGCTTGATTGGGGGGGGCGCGATGGAGACCCAGTACTTC
CASSLIGGGAMETQYF
>.|TRBV5-1|.|TRBJ2-7
TGCGCCAGCAGCCCTATCGGCAGGTCCTACGAGCAGTACTTC
CASSPIGRSYEQYF
>.|TRBV5-1|.|TRBJ2-1
TGCGCCAGCAGCTCACTAGGGACTGAAGCGAATGAGCAGTTCTTC
CASSSLGTEANEQFF
>TRBD1|TRBV7-9|.|TRBJ1-5
TGTGCCAGCAGCAAAGGGACAGGGGCCTCGTATAGCAATCAGCCCCAGCATTTT
CASSKGTGASYSNQPQHF
>TRBD1|TRBV28|.|TRBJ1-4
TGTGCCAGCAGTTCTGGACAGGCTGCAACTAATGAAAAACTGTTTTTT
CASSSGQAATNEKLFF
>.|TRBV27|once|TRBJ2-6
TGTGCCAGCAGTTTATGGCTGGGTGGGGTCTCTGGGGCCAACGTCCTGACTTTC
CASSLWLGGVSGANVLTF
>.|TRBV5-6|.|TRBJ2-7
TGTGCCAGCAGCTTGGGAGACTACGAGCAGTACTTC
CASSLGDYEQYF
>TRBD2|TRBV5-1|.|TRBJ2-3
TGCGCCAGCAGCCCTAGACTAGCGGGAGGGGCAGATACGCAGTATTTT
CASSPRLAGGADTQYF
>TRBD1|TRBV6-6|few|TRBJ1-2
TGTGCCAGCAGCCGACAGACAGGGGACAACTATGGCTACACCTTC
CASSRQTGDNYGYTF
>TRBD1|TRBV7-9|.|TRBJ2-5
TGTGCCAGCAGCTTAGGAGAGACAGGGCAAGAGACCCAGTACTTC
CASSLGETGQETQYF
>.|TRBV5-1|medium-sized|TRBJ2-6
TGTGCCAGCAGCATCTCGGAAGCCAACGTCCTGACTTTC
CASSISEANVLTF
>.|TRBV27|few|TRBJ2-1
TGTGCCAGCAGTTTGAGGGGGGGGGCTGGGAATGAGCAGTTCTTC
CASSLRGGAGNEQFF
>.|TRBV5-1|.|TRBJ1-2
TGCGCCAGCAGCGGGACCGGGGGCAGGGGAGATGGCTACACCTTC
CASSGTGGRGDGYTF
>.|TRBV15|.|TRBJ1-1
TGTGCCACCAGCAGAGAGTTGGCAGGGAGCACTGAAGCTTTCTTT
CATSRELAGSTEAFF
>TRBD2|TRBV2|.|TRBJ2-6
TGTGCCAGCAGTGACAGGGGACTAGCGCGTGTCGGTGCCAACGTCCTGACTTTC
CASSDRGLARVGANVLTF
>.|TRBV27|.|TRBJ2-3
TGTGCCAGCAGTCCCCCCCCAGGGGCAGATACGCAGTATTTT
CASSPPPGADTQYF
>TRBD1|TRBV19|.|TRBJ1-1
TGTGCCAGTAGTATCTCAGGGGGCTATACTGAAGCTTTCTTT
CASSISGGYTEAFF
>.|TRBV7-2|.|TRBJ2-5
TGTGCCAGCAGCTCGCAGCCGGCGAAGACCCAGTACTTC
CASSSQPAKTQYF
>TRBD2|TRBV28|.|TRBJ2-7
TGTGCCAGCACCTCAAGCGGGAGGGCTGGCGAGCAGTACTTC
CASTSSGRAGEQYF
>.|TRBV6-5|few|TRBJ2-5
TGTGCCAGCAGTTCGCTCCAGCGACTACAAGAGACCCAGTACTTC
CASSSLQRLQETQYF
>TRBD1|TRBV11-1|.|TRBJ1-1
TGTGCCAGCACCGACAGGGGGTCTTTCAGTGGCATGAACACTGAAGCTTTCTTT
CASTDRGSFSGMNTEAFF
>.|TRBV27|.|TRBJ2-7
TGTGCCAGCAGTTTAGTGGACGGACCCTACGAGCAGTACTTC
CASSLVDGPYEQYF
>.|TRBV6-5|.|TRBJ1-1
TGTGCCAGCAGTTATGGGAGTGAAGCTTTCTTT
CASSYGSEAFF
>.|TRBV7-3|.|TRBJ2-1
TGTGCCAGCAGCTCAACTAGCTGGTCTAAAGATGAGCAGTTCTTC
CASSSTSWSKDEQFF
>.|TRBV7-9|few|TRBJ2-4
TGTGCCAGCAGCGTTAGTGAGGCCAAAAACATTCAGTACTTC
CASSVSEAKNIQYF
>.|TRBV19|.|TRBJ2-7
TGTGCCAGTAGTTGGACGAGCTCCTACGAGCAGTACTTC
CASSWTSSYEQYF
>TRBD2|TRBV2|.|TRBJ2-1
TGTGCCAGCAGTCCCGGGACTAGCTACGAGCAGTTCTTC
CASSPGTSYEQFF
>.|TRBV7-9|.|TRBJ2-7
TGTGCCAGCAGCTCCGAACTAGGGCCTGACGAGCAGTACTTC
CASSSELGPDEQYF
>TRBD1|TRBV19|.|TRBJ2-7
TGTGCCAGTAGTCCGGACAGGTCCTACGAGCAGTACTTC
CASSPDRSYEQYF
>.|TRBV5-1|.|TRBJ1-5
TGCGCCAGCAGCTTGGCAGGGACCGATCATCAGCCCCAGCATTTT
CASSLAGTDHQPQHF
>.|TRBV5-1|once|TRBJ2-3
TGCGCCAGCAGTATCGGGGGCGGGGGCACAGATACGCAGTATTTT
CASSIGGGGTDTQYF
>TRBD1|TRBV7-3|.|TRBJ1-2
TGTGCCAGCAGCTTAATCGGGACAGGAACGGAGGGCTACACCTTC
CASSLIGTGTEGYTF
>.|TRBV6-1|.|TRBJ2-5
TGTGCCAGCAGTGAAGGAGCCGGGGTGGGAGAGACCCAGTACTTC
CASSEGAGVGETQYF
>.|TRBV5-1|.|TRBJ2-2
TGCGCCAGCACCTTTGACACCGGGGAGCTGTTTTTT
CASTFDTGELFF
>TRBD1|TRBV5-6|.|TRBJ2-7
TGTGCCAGCAGCTTGGGACTGGACAGGGGGCTCGAGCAGTACTTC
CASSLGLDRGLEQYF
>.|TRBV19|few|TRBJ2-3
TGTGCCAGTAGTATCCAGGATCCAGATACGCAGTATTTT
CASSIQDPDTQYF